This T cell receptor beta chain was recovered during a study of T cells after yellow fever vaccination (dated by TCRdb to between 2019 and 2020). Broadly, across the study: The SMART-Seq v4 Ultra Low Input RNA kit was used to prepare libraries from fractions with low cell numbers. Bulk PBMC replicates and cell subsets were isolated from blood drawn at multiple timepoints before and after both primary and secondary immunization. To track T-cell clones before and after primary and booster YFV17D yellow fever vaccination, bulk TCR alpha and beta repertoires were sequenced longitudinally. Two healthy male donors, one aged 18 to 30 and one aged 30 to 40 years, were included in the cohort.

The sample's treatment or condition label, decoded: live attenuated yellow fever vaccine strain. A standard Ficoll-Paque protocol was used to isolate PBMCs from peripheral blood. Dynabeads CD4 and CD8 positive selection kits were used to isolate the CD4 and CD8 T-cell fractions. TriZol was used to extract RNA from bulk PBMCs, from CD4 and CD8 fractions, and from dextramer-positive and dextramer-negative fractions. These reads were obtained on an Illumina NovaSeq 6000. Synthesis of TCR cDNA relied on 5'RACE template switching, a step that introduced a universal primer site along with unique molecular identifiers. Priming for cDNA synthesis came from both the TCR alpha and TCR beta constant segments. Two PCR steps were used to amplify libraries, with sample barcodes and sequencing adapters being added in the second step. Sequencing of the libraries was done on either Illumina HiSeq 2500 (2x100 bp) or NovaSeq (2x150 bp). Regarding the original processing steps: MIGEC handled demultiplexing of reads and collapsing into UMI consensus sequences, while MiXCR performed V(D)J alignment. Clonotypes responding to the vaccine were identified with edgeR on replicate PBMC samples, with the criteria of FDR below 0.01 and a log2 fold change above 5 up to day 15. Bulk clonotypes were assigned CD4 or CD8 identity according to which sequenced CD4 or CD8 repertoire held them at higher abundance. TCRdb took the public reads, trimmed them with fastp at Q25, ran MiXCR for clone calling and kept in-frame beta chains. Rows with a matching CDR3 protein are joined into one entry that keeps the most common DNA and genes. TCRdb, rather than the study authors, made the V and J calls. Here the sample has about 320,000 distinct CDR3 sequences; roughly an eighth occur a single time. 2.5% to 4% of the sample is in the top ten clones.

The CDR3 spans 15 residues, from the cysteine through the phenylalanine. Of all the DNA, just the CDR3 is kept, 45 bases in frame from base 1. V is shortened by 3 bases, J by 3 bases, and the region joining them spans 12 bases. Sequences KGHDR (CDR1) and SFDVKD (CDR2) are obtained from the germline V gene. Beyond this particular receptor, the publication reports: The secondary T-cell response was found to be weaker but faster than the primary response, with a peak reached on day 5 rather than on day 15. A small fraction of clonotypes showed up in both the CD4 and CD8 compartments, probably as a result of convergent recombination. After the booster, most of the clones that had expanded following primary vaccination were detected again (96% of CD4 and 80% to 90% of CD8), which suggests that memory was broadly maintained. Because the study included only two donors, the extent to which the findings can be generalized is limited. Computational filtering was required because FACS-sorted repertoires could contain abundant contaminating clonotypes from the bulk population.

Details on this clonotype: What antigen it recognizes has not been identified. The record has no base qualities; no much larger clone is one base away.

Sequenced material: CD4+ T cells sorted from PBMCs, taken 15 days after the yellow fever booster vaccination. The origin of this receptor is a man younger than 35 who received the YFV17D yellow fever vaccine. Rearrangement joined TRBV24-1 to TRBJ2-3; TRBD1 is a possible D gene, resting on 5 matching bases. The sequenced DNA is TGTGCCACCAGTGATGAAAGGGGTGGAACAGATACGCAGTATTTT. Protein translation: CATSDERGGTDTQYF.